A single sample is the source of the 9 T cell receptor beta chains below, sequenced in a study of tumor-infiltrating lymphocytes in primary liver carcinoma. Starting material of 400 to 600 ng total RNA yielded TCR beta cDNA via a constant-region primer. Nested multiplex PCR, run for three rounds with slightly modified ARM-PCR, yielded TCR beta libraries. The first two PCR rounds used TRBV1-TRBV30 forward primers with a C-beta reverse primer, 9 to 11 cycles each. MiXCR was run by TCRdb on the multiplex PCR reads, yielding one entry per CDR3 protein. The sample consists of 310,000 or so distinct CDR3 sequences, 65% of them appearing once. Germline DNA was also extracted, with blood RNA taken from unsorted whole blood. The sequenced material came from peripheral blood. The receptors shown here come from a man in his forties with primary liver carcinoma and hepatitis B virus infection.

V is TRBV12-3 or TRBV12-4 and J is TRBJ2-1, with no clear D. The CDR3 totals 14 residues. Between the trimmed V and J ends, which lost 2 bases and 2 bases, there was a span of 7 bases. Written as DNA, the CDR3 is TGTGCCAGCAGTTTACGGCTGACCTACAATGAGCAGTTCTTC. It yields the protein CASSLRLTYNEQFF.

As for this clonotype: A much larger clone lies one base from this, so it may be a read error. The chain is built from TRBV6-2 or TRBV6-3 and TRBJ1-5; a weak D match, TRBD1 (6 bases). Germline V gives CDR1 MNHEY, CDR2 SVGEGT. The CDR3 is made up of 15 amino acids. V gave up 7 bases and J gave up 1 base, with 14 bases separating them. CDR3 nucleotides: TGTGCCAGCAATAAACAGGGTGTCAGCAATCAGCCCCAGCATTTT. It is translated as CASNKQGVSNQPQHF.

Notes on this clonotype: A much larger clone is a single base away; this may be a read error. This CDR3 is missing its conserved last phenylalanine or tryptophan, likely due to a read error. The chain couples TRBV6-2 or TRBV6-3 to TRBJ2-7; 9 bases are a match to TRBD2. The CDR3 has 14 residues. Trimming cost V 7 bases and J 5 bases; bases outside gene matches: 9. Germline CDR1 reads MNHEY; CDR2 reads SVGEGT. The CDR3 DNA reads as TGTGCCAGCAACCGAAGCGGGAGGATCCACGAGCAGTACTCC. It encodes CASNRSGRIHEQYS.

With regard to this clonotype: Sequence at one end of the junction differs from germline and may be a read error. V and J are TRBV12-3 or TRBV12-4 and TRBJ2-7; D might be TRBD1 (5 bases). This CDR3 is 12 amino acids long. Written as DNA, the CDR3 is TGTGCCAGTAGTTTTAGGGGATACGAGCGGTACTTC. It is translated as CASSFRGYERYF.

A single count supports this clonotype. A much bigger clone sits one base away, suggesting this may be a read error. The chain combines TRBV12-3 or TRBV12-4 with TRBJ2-5; D is perhaps TRBD2 (5 bases). CDR3 size: 14 residues. The CDR3 here is CASSFFSAQEAQYF. In DNA, the CDR3 is TGTGCCAGCAGTTTTTTTAGCGCACAAGAGGCCCAGTACTTC.

Note on this clonotype: Just one base apart from a much larger clone, this may be a read error. The chain couples TRBV12-3 or TRBV12-4 to TRBJ2-7; 13 nucleotides agree with TRBD2. The CDR3 covers 15 residues. The CDR3 region has the DNA TGTGTCAGCAGTTCCTACCGGACTAGCGGGAGAGAGCAGTACTTC. Its protein is CVSSSYRTSGREQYF.

Details on this clonotype: Germline is not matched at one junction end, which may reflect a read error. The chain is built from TRBV11-1 and TRBJ1-1; the D gene is possibly TRBD1 (5 bases). This CDR3 contains 13 residues. Germline V CDR1 and CDR2: SGHAT, FQDESV (reference sequence). The CDR3 DNA follows: TGTGACAGCAGCCTAGCAGGGAGCACTGAAGCTTTCTTT. Translated: CDSSLAGSTEAFF.

The sample holds many counts of this clonotype. This chain joins TRBV5-5 and TRBJ2-1, with D possibly matching TRBD2 (6 bases). There are 13 residues in the CDR3. Germline V gene sequence: CDR1 SGHKS, CDR2 YYEKEE (reference sequence). Between the trimmed V and J ends, which lost 6 bases and 5 bases, there was a span of 12 bases. The CDR3 reads CASTPVADNEQFF. CDR3 DNA: TGTGCCAGCACCCCCGTAGCGGACAATGAGCAGTTCTTC.

Only one count was recorded for this clonotype. Possible read error: a much larger clone is one base away. The rearrangement joins TRBV6-6 to TRBJ1-1, with D uncertain. The germline CDR1 and CDR2 sequences are MNHNY and SVGAGI (reference sequence). This CDR3 has 14 amino acids. CDR3 region: CASSYNRVNTQAFF. The DNA of the CDR3 is TGTGCCAGCAGTTACAACCGCGTGAACACTCAAGCTTTCTTT.